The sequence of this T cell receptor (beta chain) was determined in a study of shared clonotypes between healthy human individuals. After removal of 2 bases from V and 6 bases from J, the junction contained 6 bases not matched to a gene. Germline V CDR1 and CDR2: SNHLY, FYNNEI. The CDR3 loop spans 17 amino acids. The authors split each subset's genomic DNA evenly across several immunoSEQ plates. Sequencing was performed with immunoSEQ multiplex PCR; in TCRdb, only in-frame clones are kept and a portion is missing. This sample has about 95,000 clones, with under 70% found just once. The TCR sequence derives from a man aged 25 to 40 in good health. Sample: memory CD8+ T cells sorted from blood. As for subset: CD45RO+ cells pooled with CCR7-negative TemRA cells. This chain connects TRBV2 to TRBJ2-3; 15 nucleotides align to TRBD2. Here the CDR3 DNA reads TGTGCCAGCAGTGAAAGGGGGACTAGCGGGAGGTCGGATACGCAGTATTTT. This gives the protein CASSERGTSGRSDTQYF.